Listed below are T cell receptor beta chains from one sample, sequenced in a study of OX40 agonist ivuxolimab in advanced cancers. TCRdb's copy holds only in-frame clones and misses some; the assay was immunoSEQ multiplex PCR. The profile shows around 73,000 clones, around 89% of them singletons. Sequenced here: CD4+ or CD8+ T cells sorted from blood, sampled in a trial of the OX40 agonist ivuxolimab. The receptors come from an adult with an advanced solid tumor such as melanoma, head and neck, liver or kidney cancer. CDR3s include the opening cysteine and the closing phenylalanine or tryptophan. Fields, in order: J gene, D gene, clone size, V gene, CDR3 DNA, CDR3 protein. D genes are given only for firm matches. The listing skips clone size in some rows; elsewhere it reads once, few, many or a size class.

TRBJ2-4	TRBD2	.	TRBV27	TGTGCCAGCAGTTTAGGGGGGGGAACCAAAAACATTCAGTACTTC	CASSLGGGTKNIQYF
TRBJ2-7	TRBD1	once	TRBV7-9	TGTGCCAGCAGCCCGACAGGGGTAGGGCAGTACTTC	CASSPTGVGQYF
TRBJ2-1	TRBD2	.	TRBV6-1	TGTGCCAGCAGTATCCTAGCGGGAGGGAACAATGAGCAGTTCTTC	CASSILAGGNNEQFF
TRBJ1-4	TRBD1	.	TRBV19	TGTGCCAGTAGTATCTCCGGGACAGCCTATGAAAAACTGTTTTTT	CASSISGTAYEKLFF
TRBJ1-3	.	.	TRBV5-4	TGTGCCAGCAGCTTGGGGGTGGGCTTCGATGGAAACACCATATATTTT	CASSLGVGFDGNTIYF
TRBJ2-7	.	.	TRBV19	TGTGCCAGTAGTATGGGGACCTCCTACGAGCAGTACTTC	CASSMGTSYEQYF
TRBJ2-7	.	.	TRBV5-8	TGTGCCAGCAGCTTTATCAGCTCCTACGAGCAGTACTTC	CASSFISSYEQYF
TRBJ2-7	TRBD2	.	TRBV14	TGTGCCAGCAGCCAGGGCGGGGGGTACGAGCAGTACTTC	CASSQGGGYEQYF
TRBJ1-5	.	once	TRBV21-1	TGTGCCAGCTCCCAACGGGACCGGGGGGCCTATAGCAATCAGCCCCAGCATTTT	CASSQRDRGAYSNQPQHF
TRBJ1-1	.	.	TRBV20-1	TGCAGTGCCGACCCGTTGGGTGAAGCTTTCTTT	CSADPLGEAFF
TRBJ1-2	.	.	TRBV27	TGTGCCAGCAGTTTATCGATGATATCTGGCTACACCTTC	CASSLSMISGYTF
TRBJ2-7	.	.	TRBV18	TGTGCCAGCTCACCACCCGCTGACTACGAGCAGTACTTC	CASSPPADYEQYF
TRBJ2-3	TRBD1	.	TRBV2	TGTGCCAGCAGTGCAACAGGGGGCTGGGGCACAGATACGCAGTATTTT	CASSATGGWGTDTQYF
TRBJ2-5	TRBD2	.	TRBV4-1	TGCGCCAGCAGCCAAGTCGGGGGAGGGGAGACCCAGTACTTC	CASSQVGGGETQYF
TRBJ2-3	TRBD1	.	TRBV27	TGTGCCAGCAGTTCGAGACAGGGTCTTGCAGATACGCAGTATTTT	CASSSRQGLADTQYF
TRBJ2-6	.	.	TRBV9	TGTGCCAGCAGCCAGTGGGGCCCTGGGGCCAACGTCCTGACTTTC	CASSQWGPGANVLTF